These T cell receptor beta chains were read from a single sample in a study of T cell responses to AZD1222 COVID-19 vaccine. The repertoire was sequenced with immunoSEQ multiplex PCR; TCRdb's copy has only in-frame clones and lacks some. The table has tens of thousands of clones, roughly nine tenths seen once. Source: peripheral blood, taken 28 days after the second AZD1222 dose. The receptors come from an adult who received the AZD1222 COVID-19 vaccine. CDR3s leave out the opening cysteine and the closing phenylalanine or tryptophan. Fields, in order: V gene, J gene, CDR3 protein.

TRBV7-9,TRBJ1-1,ASSLGSANTEAF
TRBV19,TRBJ2-6,ASSNFESGANVLT
TRBV5-8,TRBJ2-1,ASSLSEYNEQF
TRBV4-3,TRBJ2-3,ASGERGGTDTQY
TRBV30,TRBJ1-6,AWSVPDSPLH
TRBV19,TRBJ1-5,ASDPRTVGFYQPQH
TRBV7-2,TRBJ1-5,ASSLKRRQVNNQPQH
TRBV5-1,TRBJ2-7,ASSLASQGPYEQY
TRBV12-3/TRBV12-4,TRBJ1-1,ASSSQNTEAF
TRBV2,TRBJ2-2,ASSGINPNTGELF
TRBV5-1,TRBJ2-1,ASSLAVRIYNEQF
TRBV11-2,TRBJ1-1,ASSLRNLGQGPMNTEAF
TRBV25-1,TRBJ2-1,ASSRDSSSYNEQF
TRBV2,TRBJ1-1,ASKIQGVTEAF
TRBV19,TRBJ1-3,ASSDGQSSGNTIY
TRBV3-1/TRBV3-2,TRBJ1-6,ASSQDWTGVSPLH
TRBV19,TRBJ1-5,ASSIGGGLNQPQH
TRBV2,TRBJ2-5,ASSNGLAGGPRETQY
TRBV11-2,TRBJ2-7,ASSWVREAYEQY
TRBV2,TRBJ2-7,ASSGDQFSYEQY
TRBV27,TRBJ1-2,ASSLVATGYGYT
TRBV4-1,TRBJ2-1,ASSQGIAGGYNEQF
TRBV30,TRBJ1-2,AWSIGAGTGFNT
TRBV14,TRBJ1-4,ASSQRQGNEKLF
TRBV28,TRBJ2-1,ASSFRPKVGGASYNEQF
TRBV5-4,TRBJ2-2,ASDDGTGELF
TRBV5-4,TRBJ2-2,ASSLSRGGLTGELF
TRBV5-1,TRBJ1-2,ASFRDRGTDGYT
TRBV5-8,TRBJ2-1,ASSRTRTGGIQGEQF
TRBV19,TRBJ2-2,ASNGDRGDGELF
TRBV5-6,TRBJ1-6,ASSWGTGEYSPLH